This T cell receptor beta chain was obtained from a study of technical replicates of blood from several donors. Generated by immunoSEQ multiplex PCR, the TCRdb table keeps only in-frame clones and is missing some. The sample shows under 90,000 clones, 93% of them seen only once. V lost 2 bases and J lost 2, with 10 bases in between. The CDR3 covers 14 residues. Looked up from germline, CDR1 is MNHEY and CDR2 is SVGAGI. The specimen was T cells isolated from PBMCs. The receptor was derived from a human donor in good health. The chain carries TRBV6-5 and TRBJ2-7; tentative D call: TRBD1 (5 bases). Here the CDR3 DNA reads TGTGCCAGCAGTTACAGGACACCTACCTACGAGCAGTACTTC. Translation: CASSYRTPTYEQYF.